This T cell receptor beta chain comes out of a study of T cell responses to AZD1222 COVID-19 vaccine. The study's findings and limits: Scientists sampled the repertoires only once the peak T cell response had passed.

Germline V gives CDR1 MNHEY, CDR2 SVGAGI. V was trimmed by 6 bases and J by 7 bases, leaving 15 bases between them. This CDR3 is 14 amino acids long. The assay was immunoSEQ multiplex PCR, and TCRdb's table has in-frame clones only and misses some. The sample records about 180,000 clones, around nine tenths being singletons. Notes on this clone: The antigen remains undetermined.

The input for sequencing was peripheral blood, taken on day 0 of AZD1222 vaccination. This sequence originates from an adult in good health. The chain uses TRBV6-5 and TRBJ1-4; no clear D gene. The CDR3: CASSRELRGEKLFF. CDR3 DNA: TGTGCCAGCAGCCGGGAACTGCGGGGTGAAAAACTGTTTTTT.